Here is one TCR beta chain with its context. What it binds is unknown. This specimen belongs to a study of shared clonotypes between healthy human individuals. Study-level results: In having few donors, the study represented limited genetic and exposure-history diversity.

This CDR3 region has 14 residues. Trimming removed 7 bases from V and 7 bases from J; junction bases left unmatched: 13. The germline V gene has CDR1 MNHNS and CDR2 SASEGT. Original methodology: As immunoSEQ supplied junction-only sequences (without quality scores), filtering differed. Clones were read by immunoSEQ multiplex PCR, and TCRdb kept only the in-frame ones, dropping some. The D gene and trimming were derived from the DNA, and the V and J assignments and clone size from that table. This repertoire shows hundreds of thousands of clones, about 80% found once; its top ten account for around 12%.

Sequencing was done on a sample of PBMCs. The receptor was derived from a woman between 35 and 50 years old in good health. Some clones in this sample may be carry-over from other donors' samples. This chain uses TRBV6-1 with TRBJ2-7; 7 nucleotides align to TRBD1. The CDR3 here is CASIPGGPSGEQYF. The CDR3 DNA reads as TGTGCCAGCATTCCAGGGGGACCATCTGGAGAGCAGTACTTC.